Given below is one T cell receptor (beta chain) in context. J gave up 7 bases and V 4 bases, and 1 base lay outside the gene matches. The germline V gene encodes CDR1 SEHNR and CDR2 FQNEAQ (reference sequence). The CDR3 covers 14 residues. The PCR was carried out with 60 Vbeta primers and 13 Jbeta primers. Profiled with immunoSEQ multiplex PCR; TCRdb holds only in-frame clones, not every one. The table records some 70,000 clones, roughly four fifths of them present only once. The sample belongs to a study of cytomegalovirus exposure and HLA in healthy donors. This receptor was taken from a man between 50 and 59 years old in good health and CMV-seronegative. The genes are TRBV7-9 and TRBJ1-6; TRBD1 matches at 10 bases. The sequenced sample consisted of PBMCs. The CDR3 sequence: CASSSDRGNSPLHF. The DNA of the CDR3 is TGTGCCAGCAGCTCGGACAGGGGGAATTCACCCCTCCACTTT.